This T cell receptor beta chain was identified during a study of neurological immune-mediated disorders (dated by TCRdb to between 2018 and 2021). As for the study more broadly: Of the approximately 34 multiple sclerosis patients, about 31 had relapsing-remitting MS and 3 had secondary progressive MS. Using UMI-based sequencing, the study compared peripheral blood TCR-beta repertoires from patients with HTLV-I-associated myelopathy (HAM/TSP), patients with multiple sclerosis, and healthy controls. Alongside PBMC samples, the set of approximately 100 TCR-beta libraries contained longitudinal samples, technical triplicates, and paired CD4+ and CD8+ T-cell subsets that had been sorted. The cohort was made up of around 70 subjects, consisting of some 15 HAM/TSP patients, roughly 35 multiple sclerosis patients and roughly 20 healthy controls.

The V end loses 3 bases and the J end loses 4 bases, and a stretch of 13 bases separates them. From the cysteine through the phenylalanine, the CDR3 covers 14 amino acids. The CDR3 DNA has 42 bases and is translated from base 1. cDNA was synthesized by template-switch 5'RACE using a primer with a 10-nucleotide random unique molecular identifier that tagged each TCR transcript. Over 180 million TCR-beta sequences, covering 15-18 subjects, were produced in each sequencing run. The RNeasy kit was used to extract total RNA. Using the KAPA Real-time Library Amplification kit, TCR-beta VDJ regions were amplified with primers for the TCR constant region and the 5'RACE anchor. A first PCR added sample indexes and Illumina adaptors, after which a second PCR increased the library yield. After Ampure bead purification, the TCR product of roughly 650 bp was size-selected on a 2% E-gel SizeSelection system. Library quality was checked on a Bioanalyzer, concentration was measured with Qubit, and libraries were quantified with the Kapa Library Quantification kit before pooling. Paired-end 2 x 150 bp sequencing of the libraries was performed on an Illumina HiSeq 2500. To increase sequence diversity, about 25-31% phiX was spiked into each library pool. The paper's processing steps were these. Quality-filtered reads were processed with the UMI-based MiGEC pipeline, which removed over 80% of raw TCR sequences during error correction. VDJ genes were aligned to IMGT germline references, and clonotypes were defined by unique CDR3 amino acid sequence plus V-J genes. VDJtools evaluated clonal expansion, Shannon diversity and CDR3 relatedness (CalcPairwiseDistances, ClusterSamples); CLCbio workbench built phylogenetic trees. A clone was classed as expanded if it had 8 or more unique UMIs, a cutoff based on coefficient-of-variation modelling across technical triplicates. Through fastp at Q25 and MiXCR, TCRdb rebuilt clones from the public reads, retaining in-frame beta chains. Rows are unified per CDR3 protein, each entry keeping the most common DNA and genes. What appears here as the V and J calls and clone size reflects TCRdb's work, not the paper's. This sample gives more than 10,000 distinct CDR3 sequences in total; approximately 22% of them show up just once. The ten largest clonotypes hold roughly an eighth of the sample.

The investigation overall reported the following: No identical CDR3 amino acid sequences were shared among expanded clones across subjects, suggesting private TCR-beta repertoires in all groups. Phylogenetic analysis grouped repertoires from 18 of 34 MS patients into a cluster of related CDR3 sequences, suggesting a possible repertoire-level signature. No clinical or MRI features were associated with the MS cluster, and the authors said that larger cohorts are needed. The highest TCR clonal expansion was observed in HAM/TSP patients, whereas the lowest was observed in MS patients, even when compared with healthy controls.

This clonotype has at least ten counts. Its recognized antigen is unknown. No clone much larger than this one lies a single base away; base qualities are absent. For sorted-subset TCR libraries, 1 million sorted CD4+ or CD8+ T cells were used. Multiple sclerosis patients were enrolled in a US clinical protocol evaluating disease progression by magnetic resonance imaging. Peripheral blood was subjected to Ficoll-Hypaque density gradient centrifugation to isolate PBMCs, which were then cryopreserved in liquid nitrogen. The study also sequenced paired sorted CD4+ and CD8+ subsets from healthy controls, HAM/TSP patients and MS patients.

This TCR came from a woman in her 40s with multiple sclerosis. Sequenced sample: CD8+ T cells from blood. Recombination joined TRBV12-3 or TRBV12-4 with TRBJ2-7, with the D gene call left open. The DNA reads TGTGCCAGCAGTTTCGGCAGCTACCTTTACGAGCAGTACTTC. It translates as CASSFGSYLYEQYF.